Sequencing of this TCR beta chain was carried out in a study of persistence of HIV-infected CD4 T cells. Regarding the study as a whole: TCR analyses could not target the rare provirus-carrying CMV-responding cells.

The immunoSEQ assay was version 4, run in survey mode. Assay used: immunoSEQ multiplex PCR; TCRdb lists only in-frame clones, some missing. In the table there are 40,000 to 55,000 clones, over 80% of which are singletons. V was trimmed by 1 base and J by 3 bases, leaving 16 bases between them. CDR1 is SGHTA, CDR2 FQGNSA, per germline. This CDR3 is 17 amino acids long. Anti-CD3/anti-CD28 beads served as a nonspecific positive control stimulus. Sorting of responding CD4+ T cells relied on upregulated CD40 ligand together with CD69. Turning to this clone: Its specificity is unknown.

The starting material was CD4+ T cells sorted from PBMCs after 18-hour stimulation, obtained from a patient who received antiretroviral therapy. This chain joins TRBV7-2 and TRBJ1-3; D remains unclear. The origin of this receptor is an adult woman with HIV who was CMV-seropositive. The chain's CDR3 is CASSLGGVIAGGNTIYF. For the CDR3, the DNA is TGTGCCAGCAGCTTAGGCGGGGTTATCGCGGGTGGAAACACCATATATTTT. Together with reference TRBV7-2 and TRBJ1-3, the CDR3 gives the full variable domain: GAGVSQSPSNKVTEKGKDVELRCDPISGHTALYWYRQSLGQGLEFLIYFQGNSAPDKSGLPSDRFSAERTGGSVSTLTIQRTQQEDSAVYLCASSLGGVIAGGNTIYFGEGSWLTVV.